These T cell receptor beta chains were read from a single sample in a study of cytomegalovirus exposure and HLA in healthy donors. The assay was immunoSEQ multiplex PCR, and TCRdb's table has in-frame clones only and misses some. This table has some 96,000 clones, about 80% appearing once. Sequenced material: PBMCs. These receptors came from a woman in her sixties or seventies in good health and CMV-seronegative. CDR3s include the opening cysteine and the closing phenylalanine or tryptophan. A D gene is named only where the DNA matches it firmly. The listing skips clone size in some rows; elsewhere it reads once, few, many or a size class.

j_gene	d_gene	abundance	v_gene	CDR3nt	CDR3aa
TRBJ1-1	.	.	TRBV4-3	TGCGCCAGCAGCCAAGATTCGTTAGGGGGATCAAACACTGAAGCTTTCTTT	CASSQDSLGGSNTEAFF
TRBJ1-2	.	.	TRBV20-1	TGCAGTGCTAAAGGGGACTATGGCTACACCTTC	CSAKGDYGYTF
TRBJ2-3	.	.	TRBV5-4	TGTGCCAGCAGCTTTGGTGCGGAGCTTAGCACAGATACGCAGTATTTT	CASSFGAELSTDTQYF
TRBJ1-2	.	.	TRBV19	TGTGCCAGTAGCAGGGGACACCTGATCAACTATGGCTACACCTTC	CASSRGHLINYGYTF
TRBJ1-6	.	.	TRBV6-1	TGTGCCAGCAGTGAACAGGGGACGGATAATTCACCCCTCCACTTT	CASSEQGTDNSPLHF
TRBJ1-4	.	.	TRBV4-3	TGCGCCAGCAGCCAAGGACGCAGGGGTGAAAAACTGTTTTTT	CASSQGRRGEKLFF
TRBJ1-3	.	.	TRBV5-1	TGCGCCAGCAGCACCGGTCCTGGCAGAGGGATAAACACCATATATTTT	CASSTGPGRGINTIYF
TRBJ1-1	.	.	TRBV7-9	TGTGCCAGCAGCTCGCGGACAGACATGAACACTGAAGCTTTCTTT	CASSSRTDMNTEAFF
TRBJ1-5	.	.	TRBV28	TGTGCCAGCAGTTTCTCCCGCAGGGGCAATCAGCCCCAGCATTTT	CASSFSRRGNQPQHF
TRBJ2-2	TRBD2	.	TRBV4-3	TGCGCCAGCAGCCAAGAGCTAGCGGGAACCCTCAACGGGGAGCTGTTTTTT	CASSQELAGTLNGELFF
TRBJ1-1	TRBD1	.	TRBV29-1	TGCAGCGTAAGGACAGGGGGAGACACTGAAGCTTTCTTT	CSVRTGGDTEAFF
TRBJ2-3	TRBD2	.	TRBV25-1	TGTGCCAGCAGTGAATATCGGACTAGGGACTTAGATACGCAGTATTTT	CASSEYRTRDLDTQYF
TRBJ2-3	TRBD2	.	TRBV5-4	TGTGCCAGCAGCGCCGTAGCGGGAGTCGAAGATACGCAGTATTTT	CASSAVAGVEDTQYF
TRBJ1-4	TRBD1	.	TRBV19	TGTGCCAGTAGTAATTCCCGGACAGGGAATAATGAAAAACTGTTTTTT	CASSNSRTGNNEKLFF
TRBJ2-5	.	.	TRBV29-1	TGCAGCGTTGTACCTCTGCGGGGCGGCCAAGAGACCCAGTACTTC	CSVVPLRGGQETQYF
TRBJ2-7	TRBD1	.	TRBV18	TGTGCCAGCTCACCACGTCCGGGACAGGGGCACTACGAGCAGTACTTC	CASSPRPGQGHYEQYF
TRBJ1-4	.	.	TRBV6-5	TGTGCCAGCAGCCCAGCCCGCGCCACCACGGGAAAACTGTTTTTT	CASSPARATTGKLFF
TRBJ2-1	TRBD1	once	TRBV29-1	TGCAGCGTTGCAGGGGGCCTGAATGAGCAGTTCTTC	CSVAGGLNEQFF
TRBJ2-1	TRBD1	.	TRBV5-4	TGTGCCAGCAGCGGAACAGGGGAGTCCTACAATGAGCAGTTCTTC	CASSGTGESYNEQFF
TRBJ2-7	.	.	TRBV28	TGTGCCAGCAGTTTAGGCCCAAACTCCTACGAGCAGTACTTC	CASSLGPNSYEQYF
TRBJ1-5	TRBD1	.	TRBV2	TGTGCCAGCAGTGGACAGGGCCAGCGGCAGCCCCAGCATTTT	CASSGQGQRQPQHF
TRBJ1-5	.	few	TRBV19	TGTGCCAGTAGTACAGGGAATCAGCCCCAGCATTTT	CASSTGNQPQHF
TRBJ2-3	TRBD2	.	TRBV7-2	TGTGCCAGCAGCTTCGGACTAGCGGGCACAGATACGCAGTATTTT	CASSFGLAGTDTQYF
TRBJ1-3	TRBD1	few	TRBV18	TGTGCCAGCTCGGACAGGGAGATCTCTGGAAACACCATATATTTT	CASSDREISGNTIYF
TRBJ1-5	.	few	TRBV7-2	TGTGCCAGCAGCTTGACAAACCTCAATCAGCCCCAGCATTTT	CASSLTNLNQPQHF
TRBJ2-3	TRBD2	.	TRBV5-3	TGTGCCAGAAGCTTGATCGCGGGAGGGAGGACAGATACGCAGTATTTT	CARSLIAGGRTDTQYF
TRBJ1-1	TRBD1	.	TRBV6-5	TGTGCCAGCAGTTCACCCCGGACAGGGGGCGTAACTGAAGCTTTCTTT	CASSSPRTGGVTEAFF
TRBJ1-1	TRBD1	.	TRBV27	TGTGCCAGCAGTCCCAGCTCGGACAGGATAATGAACACTGAAGCTTTCTTT	CASSPSSDRIMNTEAFF
TRBJ2-7	.	.	TRBV30	TGTGCCTGGAGTGTACCAGGATACGAGCAGTACTTC	CAWSVPGYEQYF
TRBJ2-3	TRBD2	.	TRBV4-3	TGCGCCAGCAGCCAGGCGGGACTAGCGGGGGGTGCAGATACGCAGTATTTT	CASSQAGLAGGADTQYF
TRBJ2-5	.	.	TRBV5-6	TGTGCCAGCAGCTTGGGTCAGGTGGAGACCCAGTACTTC	CASSLGQVETQYF
TRBJ2-7	TRBD1	.	TRBV7-7	TGTGCCAGCAGCCGGGACAGGTTCGCCGAGCAGTACTTC	CASSRDRFAEQYF
TRBJ2-2	.	.	TRBV11-3	TGTGCCAGCAGCCCGGGGGTTTACACCGGGGAGCTGTTTTTT	CASSPGVYTGELFF
TRBJ2-7	TRBD2	.	TRBV10-2	TGCGCCAGCAGTGAGTTACCGGGACTAGGCGAGCAGTACTTC	CASSELPGLGEQYF
TRBJ1-2	.	.	TRBV25-1	TGTGCCAGCAGTGACGGGGGGTCTGGCTACACCTTC	CASSDGGSGYTF
TRBJ2-5	.	.	TRBV5-6	TGTGCCAGCAGCCCAGGGAGGAGGGAGACCCAGTACTTC	CASSPGRRETQYF
TRBJ1-5	.	.	TRBV30	TGTGCCTGGTCGGTGGGGGGAGAAGGTCGGCCCCAGCATTTT	CAWSVGGEGRPQHF
TRBJ2-7	.	.	TRBV14	TGTGCCAGCAGCCTTACAGAATTCGACGAGCAGTACTTC	CASSLTEFDEQYF
TRBJ2-5	TRBD1	.	TRBV5-4	TGTGCCAGCAGCTTGGGACAGGGCCCCCAGTACTTC	CASSLGQGPQYF
TRBJ2-3	.	.	TRBV5-8	TGTGCCAGCAGCTATACCCGCCGGGGGAGCACAGATACGCAGTATTTT	CASSYTRRGSTDTQYF
TRBJ1-1	.	.	TRBV15	TGTGCCACCAGATGGTGGGAAGGGAGCACTGAAGCTTTCTTT	CATRWWEGSTEAFF
TRBJ2-2	.	.	TRBV11-2	TGTGCCAGCAGCTTAACAGCGAACACCGGGGAGCTGTTTTTT	CASSLTANTGELFF
TRBJ1-6	.	.	TRBV6-5	TGTGCCAGCAGTTACCGCGTGGGGACTACGAATTCACCCCTCCACTTT	CASSYRVGTTNSPLHF
TRBJ1-5	.	few	TRBV28	TGTGCCAGCAGTTTATCAGGCAGGTTGGATCAGCCCCAGCATTTT	CASSLSGRLDQPQHF
TRBJ2-5	TRBD2	.	TRBV4-1	TGCGCCAGCAGCCAAGACCAGACTAGCGGGATGGGGACCCAGTACTTC	CASSQDQTSGMGTQYF
TRBJ1-1	TRBD1	.	TRBV5-1	TGCGCCAGCAGCTTGGGCCCCCGAGGCAGGGGGCCGGATGGTGAAGCTTTCTTT	CASSLGPRGRGPDGEAFF
TRBJ1-5	.	.	TRBV28	TGTGCCAGCAGCCCTACGGCAGGGTACCAGCCCCAGCATTTT	CASSPTAGYQPQHF
TRBJ1-5	.	few	TRBV4-3	TGCGCCAGCAGCCAAGATCCGGGGGAACCCCAGCATTTT	CASSQDPGEPQHF
TRBJ2-1	TRBD2	.	TRBV4-3	TGCGCCAGCAGCCAAGGGGCACCGGGACTAGCGGGCGTCAGGCAGTTCTTC	CASSQGAPGLAGVRQFF